The rows below give T cell receptor beta chains drawn from one sample of a study of T cell repertoires in cytomegalovirus infection. One entry per CDR3 protein results from TCRdb running MiXCR on the reads. The sample yields about 480,000 distinct CDR3 sequences, more than 30% seen once. For these receptors, no antigen is known. The starting material was cultured PBMCs, obtained from culture after CMV antigen stimulation. The source is a human donor in good health (CMV status not recorded). Some clones in this sample may be carry-over from other donors' samples. The CDR3 runs from the conserved cysteine through the conserved F or W. A D gene is named only where the DNA matches it firmly. Clone size appears in some rows only: once, few, many, or a class for an expanded clone.

V gene: TRBV12-3/TRBV12-4
J gene: TRBJ1-6
D gene: NA
clone size: few
CDR3 protein: CASSFAHGGSPLHF
CDR3 DNA: TGTGCCAGCAGTTTTGCGCATGGGGGTTCACCCCTCCACTTT

V gene: TRBV7-6
J gene: TRBJ1-6
D gene: TRBD1
clone size: NA
CDR3 protein: CASSDQGQGDSPLHF
CDR3 DNA: TGTGCCAGCAGCGACCAGGGACAGGGGGATTCACCCCTCCACTTT

V gene: TRBV2
J gene: TRBJ1-2
D gene: NA
clone size: NA
CDR3 protein: CASSDEGRYGYTF
CDR3 DNA: TGTGCCAGCAGTGACGAAGGTCGCTATGGCTACACCTTC

V gene: TRBV3-1
J gene: TRBJ1-1
D gene: NA
clone size: NA
CDR3 protein: CASSQEGGVTEAFF
CDR3 DNA: TGTGCCAGCAGCCAAGAAGGTGGGGTCACTGAAGCTTTCTTT

V gene: TRBV7-3
J gene: TRBJ2-5
D gene: NA
clone size: NA
CDR3 protein: CASSRPRRAQETQYF
CDR3 DNA: TGTGCCAGCAGCCGACCCCGGCGGGCGCAAGAGACCCAGTACTTC

V gene: TRBV15
J gene: TRBJ2-1
D gene: NA
clone size: NA
CDR3 protein: CATSIGYNEQFF
CDR3 DNA: TGTGCCACCAGCATTGGTTACAATGAGCAGTTCTTC

V gene: TRBV6-2/TRBV6-3
J gene: TRBJ2-1
D gene: NA
clone size: NA
CDR3 protein: CASSNRDDEQFF
CDR3 DNA: TGTGCCAGCAGTAACAGGGACGATGAGCAGTTCTTC

V gene: TRBV28
J gene: TRBJ2-3
D gene: NA
clone size: NA
CDR3 protein: CASSLANTQYF
CDR3 DNA: TGTGCCAGCAGTTTAGCGAATACGCAGTATTTT

V gene: TRBV2
J gene: TRBJ2-5
D gene: TRBD2
clone size: few
CDR3 protein: CASMILAGEEETQYF
CDR3 DNA: TGTGCCAGCATGATTTTAGCGGGAGAAGAGGAGACCCAGTACTTC

V gene: TRBV11-2
J gene: TRBJ2-1
D gene: NA
clone size: NA
CDR3 protein: CASSLWEGIREQFF
CDR3 DNA: TGTGCCAGCAGCTTATGGGAAGGGATCCGCGAGCAGTTCTTC

V gene: TRBV19
J gene: TRBJ1-1
D gene: NA
clone size: NA
CDR3 protein: CASSINRGTEAFF
CDR3 DNA: TGTGCCAGTAGTATTAATCGGGGCACTGAAGCTTTCTTT

V gene: TRBV6-6
J gene: TRBJ1-2
D gene: NA
clone size: NA
CDR3 protein: CASSYSIAFKTDYGYTF
CDR3 DNA: TGTGCCAGCAGTTACTCGATCGCCTTTAAAACGGACTATGGCTACACCTTC

V gene: TRBV12-3/TRBV12-4
J gene: TRBJ1-2
D gene: NA
clone size: NA
CDR3 protein: CASSTTVNYGYTF
CDR3 DNA: TGTGCCAGCAGCACAACAGTTAACTATGGCTACACCTTC

V gene: TRBV6-5
J gene: TRBJ2-1
D gene: NA
clone size: few
CDR3 protein: CASSYPGSEQFF
CDR3 DNA: TGTGCCAGCAGTTACCCCGGTAGTGAGCAGTTCTTC

V gene: TRBV24-1
J gene: TRBJ1-2
D gene: NA
clone size: NA
CDR3 protein: CATSGRRDGYTF
CDR3 DNA: TGTGCCACCAGTGGCCGTCGGGATGGCTACACCTTC

V gene: TRBV6-6
J gene: TRBJ2-1
D gene: NA
clone size: NA
CDR3 protein: CASSAWTRPSKYNEQFF
CDR3 DNA: TGTGCCAGCAGTGCCTGGACACGACCCTCGAAATACAATGAGCAGTTCTTC

V gene: TRBV29-1
J gene: TRBJ1-2
D gene: NA
clone size: NA
CDR3 protein: CSVEGVGVYGYTF
CDR3 DNA: TGCAGCGTTGAAGGAGTGGGGGTCTATGGCTACACCTTC

V gene: TRBV4-1
J gene: TRBJ1-2
D gene: NA
clone size: NA
CDR3 protein: CASSQDRYNYGYTF
CDR3 DNA: TGCGCCAGCAGCCAAGACAGATATAACTATGGCTACACCTTC

V gene: TRBV7-3
J gene: TRBJ2-1
D gene: TRBD2
clone size: many
CDR3 protein: CASTPGGGDEQFF
CDR3 DNA: TGTGCCAGCACACCCGGGGGGGGAGATGAGCAGTTCTTC

V gene: TRBV29-1
J gene: TRBJ2-5
D gene: NA
clone size: NA
CDR3 protein: CSVEDVGSWGPQETQYF
CDR3 DNA: TGCAGCGTTGAAGATGTTGGGTCTTGGGGGCCCCAAGAGACCCAGTACTTC

V gene: TRBV12-3/TRBV12-4
J gene: TRBJ1-5
D gene: NA
clone size: NA
CDR3 protein: CASTPAGARSNQPQHF
CDR3 DNA: TGTGCCAGCACCCCCGCGGGGGCGCGTAGCAATCAGCCCCAGCATTTT

V gene: TRBV7-2
J gene: TRBJ2-3
D gene: NA
clone size: many
CDR3 protein: CASSQKGGRVDTQYF
CDR3 DNA: TGTGCCAGCAGCCAAAAAGGGGGGCGAGTGGATACGCAGTATTTT

V gene: TRBV6-8
J gene: TRBJ2-7
D gene: TRBD2
clone size: NA
CDR3 protein: CASSSFLAGNSYEQYF
CDR3 DNA: TGTGCCAGCAGTTCCTTCCTAGCGGGAAATAGCTACGAGCAGTACTTC

V gene: TRBV19
J gene: TRBJ2-5
D gene: NA
clone size: NA
CDR3 protein: CATGKADQETQYF
CDR3 DNA: TGTGCCACCGGGAAAGCAGACCAAGAGACCCAGTACTTC

V gene: TRBV7-8
J gene: TRBJ2-7
D gene: TRBD2
clone size: NA
CDR3 protein: CASSLGPGLAGENEQYF
CDR3 DNA: TGTGCCAGCAGCTTAGGACCAGGACTAGCGGGAGAGAACGAGCAGTACTTC

V gene: TRBV7-4
J gene: TRBJ2-7
D gene: TRBD1
clone size: NA
CDR3 protein: CASSSTRDRVYEQYF
CDR3 DNA: TGTGCCAGCAGCTCTACCCGGGACAGGGTGTACGAGCAGTACTTC

V gene: TRBV20-1
J gene: TRBJ2-1
D gene: NA
clone size: NA
CDR3 protein: CSAGRDSAYNEQFF
CDR3 DNA: TGCAGTGCGGGTCGGGACTCCGCCTACAATGAGCAGTTCTTC

V gene: TRBV20-1
J gene: TRBJ2-1
D gene: NA
clone size: NA
CDR3 protein: CSAFQGNEQFF
CDR3 DNA: TGCAGTGCTTTTCAGGGGAATGAGCAGTTCTTC

V gene: TRBV6-1
J gene: TRBJ1-3
D gene: NA
clone size: NA
CDR3 protein: CASSEAGQSGNTIYF
CDR3 DNA: TGTGCCAGCAGTGAAGCCGGACAGTCTGGAAACACCATATATTTT

V gene: TRBV2
J gene: TRBJ2-1
D gene: TRBD1
clone size: NA
CDR3 protein: CASSEPQGLANEQFF
CDR3 DNA: TGTGCCAGCAGTGAGCCACAGGGGTTGGCCAATGAGCAGTTCTTC

V gene: TRBV12-3/TRBV12-4
J gene: TRBJ2-1
D gene: TRBD1
clone size: NA
CDR3 protein: CASSYRTGPRYEQFF
CDR3 DNA: TGTGCCAGCAGTTATCGGACAGGGCCCAGGTATGAGCAGTTCTTC

V gene: TRBV6-1
J gene: TRBJ2-3
D gene: NA
clone size: NA
CDR3 protein: CASKSRHLTDTQYF
CDR3 DNA: TGTGCCAGCAAGTCCCGACACCTCACAGATACGCAGTATTTT

V gene: TRBV7-9
J gene: TRBJ2-1
D gene: TRBD2
clone size: few
CDR3 protein: CASSLETGGNEQFF
CDR3 DNA: TGTGCCAGCAGCTTAGAGACGGGGGGGAATGAGCAGTTCTTC